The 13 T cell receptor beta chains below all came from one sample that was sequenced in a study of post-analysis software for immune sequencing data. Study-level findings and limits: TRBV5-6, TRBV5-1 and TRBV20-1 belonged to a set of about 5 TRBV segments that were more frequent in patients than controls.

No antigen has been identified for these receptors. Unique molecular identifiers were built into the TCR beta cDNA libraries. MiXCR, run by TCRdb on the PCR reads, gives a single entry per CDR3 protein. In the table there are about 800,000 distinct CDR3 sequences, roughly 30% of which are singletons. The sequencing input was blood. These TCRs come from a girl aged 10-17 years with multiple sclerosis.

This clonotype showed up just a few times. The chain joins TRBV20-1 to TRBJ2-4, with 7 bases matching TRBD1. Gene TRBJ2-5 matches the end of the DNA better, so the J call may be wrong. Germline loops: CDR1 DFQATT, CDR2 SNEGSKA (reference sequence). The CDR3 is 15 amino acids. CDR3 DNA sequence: TGCAGCGAAAGGGCCTCTACAGGGGCCAGGGAGACCCAGTACTTC. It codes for CSERASTGARETQYF.

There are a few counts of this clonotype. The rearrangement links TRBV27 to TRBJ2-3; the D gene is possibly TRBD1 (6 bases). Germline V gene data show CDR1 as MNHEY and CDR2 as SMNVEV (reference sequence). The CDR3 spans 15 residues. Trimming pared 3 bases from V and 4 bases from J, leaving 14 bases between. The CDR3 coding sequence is TGTGCCAGCAGTTTTGGGGGCGGTGTGGCAGATACGCAGTATTTT. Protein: CASSFGGGVADTQYF.

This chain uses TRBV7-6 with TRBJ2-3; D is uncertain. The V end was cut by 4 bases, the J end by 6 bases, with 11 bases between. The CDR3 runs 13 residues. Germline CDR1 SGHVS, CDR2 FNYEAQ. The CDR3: CASSSPPGDTQYF. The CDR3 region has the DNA TGTGCCAGCAGCTCACCGCCTGGGGATACGCAGTATTTT.

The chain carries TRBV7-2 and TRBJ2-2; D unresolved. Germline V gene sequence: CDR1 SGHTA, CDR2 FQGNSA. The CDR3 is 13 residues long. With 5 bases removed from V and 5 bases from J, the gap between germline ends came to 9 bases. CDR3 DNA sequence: TGTGCCAGCAGCCAACCCGAGACCGGGGAGCTGTTTTTT. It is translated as CASSQPETGELFF.

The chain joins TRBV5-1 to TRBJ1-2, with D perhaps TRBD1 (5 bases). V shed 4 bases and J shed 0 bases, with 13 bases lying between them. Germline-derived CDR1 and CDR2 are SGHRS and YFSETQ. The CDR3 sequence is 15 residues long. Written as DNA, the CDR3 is TGCGCCAGCAGCCGCGCCGGGGGAGCTAACTATGGCTACACCTTC. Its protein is CASSRAGGANYGYTF.

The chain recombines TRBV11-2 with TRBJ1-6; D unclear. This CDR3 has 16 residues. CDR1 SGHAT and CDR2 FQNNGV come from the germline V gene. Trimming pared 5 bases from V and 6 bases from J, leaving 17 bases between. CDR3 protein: CASSPRPGRANSPLHF. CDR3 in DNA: TGTGCCAGCAGCCCTCGCCCGGGCCGCGCTAATTCACCCCTCCACTTT.

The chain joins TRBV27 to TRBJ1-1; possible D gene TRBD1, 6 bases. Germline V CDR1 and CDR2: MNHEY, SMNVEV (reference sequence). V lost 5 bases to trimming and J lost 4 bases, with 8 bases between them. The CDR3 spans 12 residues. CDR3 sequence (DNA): TGTGCCAGCAGTACAGGGCCCACTGAAGCTTTCTTT. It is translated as CASSTGPTEAFF.

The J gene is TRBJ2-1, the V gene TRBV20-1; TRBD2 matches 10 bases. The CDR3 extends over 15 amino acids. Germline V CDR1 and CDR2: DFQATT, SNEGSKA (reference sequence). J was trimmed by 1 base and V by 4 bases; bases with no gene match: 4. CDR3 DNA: TGCAGTGCTAAGCCTAGCGGGGGTTCCTACAATGAGCAGTTCTTC. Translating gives CSAKPSGGSYNEQFF.

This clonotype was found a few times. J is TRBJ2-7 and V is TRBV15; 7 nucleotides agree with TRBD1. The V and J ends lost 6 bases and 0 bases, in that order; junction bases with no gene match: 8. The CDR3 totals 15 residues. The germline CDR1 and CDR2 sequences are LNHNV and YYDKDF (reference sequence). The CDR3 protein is CATRVGQQSSYEQYF. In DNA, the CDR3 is TGTGCCACCAGGGTGGGACAGCAGAGCTCCTACGAGCAGTACTTC.

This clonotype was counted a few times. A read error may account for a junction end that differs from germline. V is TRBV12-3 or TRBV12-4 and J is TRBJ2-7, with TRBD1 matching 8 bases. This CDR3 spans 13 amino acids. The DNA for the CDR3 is TGTGCCGGCAGTCCAGGACAGGGATACGAGCAGTACTTC. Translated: CAGSPGQGYEQYF.

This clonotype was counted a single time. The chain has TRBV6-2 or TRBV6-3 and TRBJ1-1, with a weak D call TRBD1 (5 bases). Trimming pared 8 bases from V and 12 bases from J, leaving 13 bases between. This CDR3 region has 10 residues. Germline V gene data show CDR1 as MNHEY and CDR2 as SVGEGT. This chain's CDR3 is CASLRGSTFF. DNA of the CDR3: TGTGCCAGCCTGAGGGGCTCGACTTTCTTT.

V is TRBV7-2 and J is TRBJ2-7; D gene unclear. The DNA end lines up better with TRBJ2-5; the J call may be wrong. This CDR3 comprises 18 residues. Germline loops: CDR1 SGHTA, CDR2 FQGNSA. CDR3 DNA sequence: TGTGCCAGCAGCTTAGCGCTAACGGCAGGATCCAGCCCAGAGACCCAGTACTTC. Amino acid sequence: CASSLALTAGSSPETQYF.

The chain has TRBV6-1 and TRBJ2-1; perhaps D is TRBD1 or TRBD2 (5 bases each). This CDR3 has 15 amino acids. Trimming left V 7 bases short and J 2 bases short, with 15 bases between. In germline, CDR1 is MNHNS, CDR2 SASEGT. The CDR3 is CASIPGAQPYNEQFF. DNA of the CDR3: TGTGCCAGCATTCCCGGGGCCCAGCCCTACAATGAGCAGTTCTTC.